The T cell receptor (beta chain) described here comes from a study of T-cell reconstitution after alpha-beta-depleted transplantation in children. Points from the study as a whole: Certain patients had high TCRbeta diversity at day 60, and it came from recipient T cells and thymic progenitors that survived. Several hundred expanded graft clones reportedly gave rise to the alpha-beta T cells present about two months after transplant. At the one-year point after transplant, T-cell counts and TCRbeta diversity were found to come mostly from T cells that had been newly produced.

Preparing the TCRbeta library involved the use of unique molecular identifiers. One entry per CDR3 protein, called by TCRdb with MiXCR from the PCR reads. The sample has 250,000 to 400,000 distinct CDR3 sequences; around 25% are singletons. CDR3 size: 17 residues. The germline V gene encodes CDR1 MNHEY and CDR2 SVGAGI. V lost 2 bases, J lost 6 bases, and 9 bases stayed unmatched. As to this clonotype: What it binds is not known.

The chain joins TRBV6-5 to TRBJ2-3, with 12 bases that match TRBD2. This specimen was PBMCs, mostly from graft donor cells, taken 180 days after TCRalphabeta/CD19-depleted stem cell transplant. The sequence came from a male patient under 18 who had a stem cell transplant for acute lymphoblastic leukemia, so the T cells may come from the graft donor. The CDR3 region is CASSYRGTSGFFDTQYF. The CDR3 coding sequence is TGTGCCAGCAGTTACCGCGGGACTAGCGGGTTTTTCGATACGCAGTATTTT.